Below, one TCR beta chain is given with its context. Its cognate antigen is unknown. CDR1 and CDR2 from the germline V gene are SNHLY and FYNNEI. This CDR3 is built from 13 residues. Unmatched junction bases numbered 3, after V lost 5 bases and J lost 6 bases. The data derive from a study of OX40 agonist ivuxolimab in advanced cancers. Findings and caveats of the study: Partial responders receiving 0.1-3.0 mg/kg showed among the lowest clonal expansion.

The assay was immunoSEQ multiplex PCR, and TCRdb's table has in-frame clones only and misses some. The table records 60,000 to 65,000 clones, approximately 80% of them present only once. This receptor was taken from an adult with an advanced solid tumor such as melanoma, head and neck, liver or kidney cancer. The input for sequencing was CD4+ or CD8+ T cells sorted from blood, taken in a trial of the OX40 agonist ivuxolimab. J is TRBJ1-1 and V is TRBV2; TRBD1 aligns across 10 bases. As DNA, the CDR3 is TGTGCCAGCAGTACGGACAGGGGGGCTGAAGCTTTCTTT. Protein product: CASSTDRGAEAFF.